Given below is one T cell receptor beta chain in context. The antigen it recognizes is unknown. The record has no base qualities; no much larger clone is one base away. The immunoSEQ Assay, a bias-controlled multiplex PCR, was used to amplify TCRbeta CDR3 regions from genomic DNA. The source study handled its data this way. Nucleated cell counts per sample were estimated from amplification of reference gene primers within the assay. To quantify the absolute abundance of each unique TCRbeta CDR3 rearrangement, sequence reads were collapsed and filtered. Productive Simpson clonality was computed per sample as the square root of Simpson's diversity index over productive rearrangements. This immuneACCESS table, as held by TCRdb, lists in-frame sequences with V and J called but not all clones. Of the missing ones, under half trace to an unresolved V gene in checked studies; the others have no known cause. That table furnishes V, J and clone size, whereas the DNA furnished D and trimming. The sample yields a few hundred thousand clones; more than 85% were counted once. The leading ten clones occupy 7.1% of the sample.

This entry comes from a study of blood T cell repertoires in COVID-19 (dated by TCRdb to 2019 to 2021). For the study in its entirety: Samples covering the acute and convalescent phases of COVID-19 were provided by collaborators in the United States, Italy and Spain. Deeply sampled blood TCRbeta repertoires from subjects exposed to, actively infected with, or recovered from COVID-19 were included in the dataset. Where HLA class I and class II types were available, the types were taken from metadata supplied by the sample provider, not from assay-based typing. The sample metadata nearly always contained a de-identified subject ID, COVID-19 status, age in years and sex. The samples were drawn from two sources: the first 160 participants of the ongoing ImmuneRACE study, and some 1,300 subjects contributed by 6 global collaborators. The material from the prospective study consisted of cDNA or gDNA derived from T cells, B-cell-depleted T cells, or PBMCs. The repertoires were released in a freely available public database intended as a resource for research on the immune response to SARS-CoV-2.

Here is what the overall study found, with its caveats: The quantity of clinical and demographic metadata differed by source and by participant and was supplied without curation.

Including the terminal cysteine and phenylalanine, the CDR3 comprises 16 residues. Here the CDR3 DNA is all that survives: 48 bases in frame from base 1. Trimming takes 1 base off V and 1 base off J; junction bases not matched to a gene: 6. The germline V gene (reference sequence) gives CDR1 as LGHDT and CDR2 as YNNKEL. Whole blood was collected in K2EDTA tubes by collaborating institutions according to the institutions' own protocols. Collaborator samples were shipped for TCRbeta analysis as frozen whole blood, isolated PBMCs, or DNA extracted from either sample type. This TCR was recovered from a woman in her 70s with active or convalescent COVID-19. Here the chain combines TRBV3-1 (or the pseudogene TRBV3-2) and TRBJ1-2, and 7 bases in between align with TRBD1. Input material: peripheral blood. The CDR3 region reads CASSQGSGGGNYGYTF. At the DNA level, the sequence is TGTGCCAGCAGCCAAGGATCAGGGGGAGGTAACTATGGCTACACCTTC.